This TCR beta chain came from a study of control samples from healthy donors and cancer patients. Trimming shortened V by 1 base and J by 0 bases, and 7 bases separated the two germline ends. Germline-derived CDR1 and CDR2 are SNHLY and FYNNEI. CDR3 length equals 15 residues. This clone was observed a handful of times. Assay used: immunoSEQ multiplex PCR; TCRdb lists only in-frame clones, some missing. The table lists about 100,000 clones, more than 85% of them singletons. Sequenced input: blood. This clonotype originated in a man younger than 40 in good health. The chain uses TRBV2 and TRBJ1-3; unclear D gene. CDR3 amino acids: CASSEEATSGNTIYF. The CDR3 coding sequence is TGTGCCAGCAGTGAAGAGGCAACCTCTGGAAACACCATATATTTT.